Sequencing of this T cell receptor beta chain was carried out in a study of beta chain features in type 1 diabetes. Overall study findings and caveats: Still unanswered here is whether HLA type influences TCRB rearrangement. Among patients, naive, central memory and Treg TCRB repertoires appeared more similar than among healthy donors.

TCRB transcripts that were expressed got sequenced, as all of the isolated RNA had been reverse transcribed. Produced via immunoSEQ multiplex PCR; TCRdb's table is partial and in-frame only. The sample lists some 410,000 clones, about 14% occurring once. This clone was found a few times. Its antigen remains unknown. Sorting produced populations that all topped 98% purity. The germline V and J ends were trimmed by 6 bases and 4 bases, with 13 bases remaining between them. Germline CDR1 SQVTM, CDR2 ANQGSEA. This CDR3 is built from 12 residues. The genes are TRBV29-1 and TRBJ2-7, with a tentative D call TRBD2 (6 bases). This receptor was taken from a man in his thirties or forties in good health. Sequencing was done on a sample of naive CD4+ T cells from blood. The CDR3 here is CSVRDSPYEQYF. CDR3 nucleotide sequence: TGCAGCGTCCGGGACTCACCATACGAGCAGTACTTC.